Given below is one T cell receptor (beta chain) in context. The sample holds many counts of this clonotype. The antigen it binds to is not known. No much larger clone is present one base from it, and per-base qualities are unavailable. The sample originates from a study of T cell repertoires in cytomegalovirus infection (dated by TCRdb to between 2018 and 2020). Concerning the study at large: Because public TCR beta signatures pointed to carriage of CMV infection together with the matching HLA type, the HLA type of each donor mattered for the analysis.

The sample was run on an Illumina HiSeq 1500. The public sequencing data were trimmed at Q25 with fastp and processed into clonotypes with MiXCR by TCRdb, which kept only in-frame beta chains. Merged by CDR3 protein, the rows form single entries marked with the most common genes and DNA. The sample includes fewer than 250,000 distinct CDR3 sequences, with over 9% observed a single time. The leading ten clones occupy under 2% of the sample. The paper as a whole reports these results and caveats: In both this cohort and an independent roughly 350-donor cohort, the cumulative frequency of public TCR beta family members distinguished carriers of CMV infection plus the relevant HLA type. The ex vivo response was dominated by HLA-C-restricted CMV-specific TCR beta clonotypes, which also provided the single most frequent clonotype in two of eight donors.

The CDR3 starts with the cysteine, ends with the phenylalanine, and has 15 residues. Just CDR3 DNA is preserved here, 45 bases in frame from base 1. Based on the germline V gene, the CDR1 and CDR2 sequences are KGHSH and LQKENI. V loses 1 base, J loses 6 bases, and the germline ends lie 16 bases apart. The TCR comes from a human donor in good health (CMV status not recorded). Some clones in this sample may be carry-over from other donors' samples. Recombination joined TRBV18 with TRBJ2-7; the D match is possibly TRBD1 or TRBD2, with 7 bases aligned in each. The specimen sequenced was PBMCs. The DNA reads TGTGCCAGCTCACCACGGGAGGGGGCGCAATCCGAGCAGTACTTC. Its coded protein is CASSPREGAQSEQYF.